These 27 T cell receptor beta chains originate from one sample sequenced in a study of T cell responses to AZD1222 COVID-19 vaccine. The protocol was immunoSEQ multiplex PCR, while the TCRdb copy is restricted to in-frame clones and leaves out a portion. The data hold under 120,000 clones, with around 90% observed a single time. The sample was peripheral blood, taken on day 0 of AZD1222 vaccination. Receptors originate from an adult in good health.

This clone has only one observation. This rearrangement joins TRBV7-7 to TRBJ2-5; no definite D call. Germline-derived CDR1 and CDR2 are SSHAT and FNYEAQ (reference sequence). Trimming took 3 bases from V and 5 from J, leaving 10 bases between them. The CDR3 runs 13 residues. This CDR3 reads CASSFVMGETQYF. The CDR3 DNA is TGTGCCAGCAGCTTTGTTATGGGGGAGACCCAGTACTTC.

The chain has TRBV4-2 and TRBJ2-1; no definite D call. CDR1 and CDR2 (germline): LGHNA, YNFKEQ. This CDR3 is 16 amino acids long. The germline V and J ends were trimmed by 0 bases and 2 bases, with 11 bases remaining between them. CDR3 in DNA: TGTGCCAGCAGCCAAGATCGGACCGCGGCCTACAATGAGCAGTTCTTC. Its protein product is CASSQDRTAAYNEQFF.

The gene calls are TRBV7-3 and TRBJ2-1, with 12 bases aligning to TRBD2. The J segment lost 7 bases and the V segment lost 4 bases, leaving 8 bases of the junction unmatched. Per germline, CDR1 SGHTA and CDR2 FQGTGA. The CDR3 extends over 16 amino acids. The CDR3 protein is CASSSPTSGRMNEQFF. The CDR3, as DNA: TGTGCCAGCAGCTCCCCGACTAGCGGGAGAATGAATGAGCAGTTCTTC.

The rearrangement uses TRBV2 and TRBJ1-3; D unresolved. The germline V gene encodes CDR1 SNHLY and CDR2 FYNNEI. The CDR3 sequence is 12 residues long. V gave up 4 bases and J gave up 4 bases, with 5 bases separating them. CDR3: CASSVGGNTIYF. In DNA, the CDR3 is TGTGCCAGCAGTGTGGGGGGAAACACCATATATTTT. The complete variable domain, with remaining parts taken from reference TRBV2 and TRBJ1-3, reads EPEVTQTPSHQVTQMGQEVILRCVPISNHLYFYWYRQILGQKVEFLVSFYNNEISEKSEIFDDQFSVERPDGSNFTLKIRSTKLEDSAMYFCASSVGGNTIYFGEGSWLTVV.

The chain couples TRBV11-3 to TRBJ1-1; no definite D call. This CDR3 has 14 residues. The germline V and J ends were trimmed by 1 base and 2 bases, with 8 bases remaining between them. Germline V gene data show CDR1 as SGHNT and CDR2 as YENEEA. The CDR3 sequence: CASSLVGVNTEAFF. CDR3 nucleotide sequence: TGTGCCAGCAGCTTAGTCGGCGTAAACACTGAAGCTTTCTTT.

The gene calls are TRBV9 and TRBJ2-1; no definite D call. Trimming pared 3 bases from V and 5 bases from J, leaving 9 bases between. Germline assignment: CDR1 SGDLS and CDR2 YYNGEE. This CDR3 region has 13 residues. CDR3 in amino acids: CASSADIDNEQFF. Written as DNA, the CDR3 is TGTGCCAGCAGCGCTGACATTGACAATGAGCAGTTCTTC.

The CDR3 nucleotides are TGTGCCAGCAGTTCAGGGGCTGGGGCCAACGTCCTGACTTTC. Translating gives CASSSGAGANVLTF. J is TRBJ2-6 and V is TRBV27; the D gene is possibly TRBD1 (6 bases). CDR1 MNHEY and CDR2 SMNVEV come from the germline V gene (reference sequence). The CDR3 totals 14 residues. Trimming took 4 bases from V and 2 from J, leaving 6 bases between them.

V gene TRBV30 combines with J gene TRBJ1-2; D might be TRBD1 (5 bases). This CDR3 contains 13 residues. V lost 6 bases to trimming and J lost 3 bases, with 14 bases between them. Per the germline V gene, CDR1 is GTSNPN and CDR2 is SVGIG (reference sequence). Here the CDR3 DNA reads TGTGCCTGCTCGGGGCGGGCTCACTATGGCTACACCTTC. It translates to CACSGRAHYGYTF.

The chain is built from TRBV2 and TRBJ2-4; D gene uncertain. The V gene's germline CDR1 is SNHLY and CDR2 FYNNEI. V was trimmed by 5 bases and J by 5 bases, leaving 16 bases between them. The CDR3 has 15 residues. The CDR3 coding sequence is TGTGCCAGCAGTTCCCTTCCAACGACGGAAAACATTCAGTACTTC. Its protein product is CASSSLPTTENIQYF. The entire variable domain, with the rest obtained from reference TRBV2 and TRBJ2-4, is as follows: EPEVTQTPSHQVTQMGQEVILRCVPISNHLYFYWYRQILGQKVEFLVSFYNNEISEKSEIFDDQFSVERPDGSNFTLKIRSTKLEDSAMYFCASSSLPTTENIQYFGAGTRLSVL.

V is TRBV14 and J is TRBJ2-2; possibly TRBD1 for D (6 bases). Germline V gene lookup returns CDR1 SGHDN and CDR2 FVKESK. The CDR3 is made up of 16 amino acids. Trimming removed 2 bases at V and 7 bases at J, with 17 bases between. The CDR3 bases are TGTGCCAGCAGCCAATGGACAGCCGTGGGGCACGGGGAGCTGTTTTTT. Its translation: CASSQWTAVGHGELFF.

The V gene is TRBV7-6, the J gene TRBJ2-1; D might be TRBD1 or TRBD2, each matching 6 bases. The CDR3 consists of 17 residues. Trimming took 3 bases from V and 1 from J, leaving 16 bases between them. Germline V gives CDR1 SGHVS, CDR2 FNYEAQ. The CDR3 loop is CASSFWRGDSSYNEQFF. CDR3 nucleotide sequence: TGTGCCAGCAGCTTTTGGAGGGGGGACTCTTCCTACAATGAGCAGTTCTTC.

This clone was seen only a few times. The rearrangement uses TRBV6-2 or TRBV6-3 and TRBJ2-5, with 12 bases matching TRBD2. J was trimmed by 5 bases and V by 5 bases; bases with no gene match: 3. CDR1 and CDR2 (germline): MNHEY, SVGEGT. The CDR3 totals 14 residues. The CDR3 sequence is CASSIGLAGETQYF. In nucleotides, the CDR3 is TGTGCCAGCAGTATCGGACTAGCGGGGGAGACCCAGTACTTC.

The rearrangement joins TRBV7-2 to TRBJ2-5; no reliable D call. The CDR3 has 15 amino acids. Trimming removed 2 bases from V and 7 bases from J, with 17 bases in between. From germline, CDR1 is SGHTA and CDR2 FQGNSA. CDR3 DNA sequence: TGTGCCAGCAGCTTAATGCCGGATCTCCCGTGGACCCAGTACTTC. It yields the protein CASSLMPDLPWTQYF.

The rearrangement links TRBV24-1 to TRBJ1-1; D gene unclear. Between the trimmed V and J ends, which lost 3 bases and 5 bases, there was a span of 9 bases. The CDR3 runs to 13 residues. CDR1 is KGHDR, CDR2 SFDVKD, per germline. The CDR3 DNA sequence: TGTGCCACCAGTGATCCCTTGAGGACTGAAGCTTTCTTT. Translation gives CATSDPLRTEAFF.

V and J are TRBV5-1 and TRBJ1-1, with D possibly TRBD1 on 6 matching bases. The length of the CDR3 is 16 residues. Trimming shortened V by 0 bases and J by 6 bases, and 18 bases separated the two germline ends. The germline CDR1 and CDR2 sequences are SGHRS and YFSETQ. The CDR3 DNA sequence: TGCGCCAGCAGCTTGGCCCTCAGGGGAAGAGGCGCTGAAGCTTTCTTT. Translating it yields CASSLALRGRGAEAFF.

CDR3 protein: CSVERSVSRQETQYF. CDR3 in DNA: TGCAGCGTTGAAAGGTCCGTCTCACGTCAAGAGACCCAGTACTTC. The chain links TRBV29-1 to TRBJ2-5; D gene ambiguous. The germline V and J ends were trimmed by 2 bases and 2 bases, with 15 bases remaining between them. This CDR3 comprises 15 residues. CDR1 is SQVTM, CDR2 ANQGSEA, per germline. Using reference TRBV29-1 and TRBJ2-5 for the parts outside the CDR3, the full variable domain is SAVISQKPSRDICQRGTSLTIQCQVDSQVTMMFWYRQQPGQSLTLIATANQGSEATYESGFVIDKFPISRPNLTFSTLTVSNMSPEDSSIYLCSVERSVSRQETQYFGPGTRLLVL.

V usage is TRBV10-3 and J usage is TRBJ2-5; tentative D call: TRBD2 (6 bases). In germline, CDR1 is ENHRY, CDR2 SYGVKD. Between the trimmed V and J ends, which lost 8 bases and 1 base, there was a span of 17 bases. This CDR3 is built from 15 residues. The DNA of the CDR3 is TGTGCCATCCGAGCGGGCACCAAGCCCCAAGAGACCCAGTACTTC. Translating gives CAIRAGTKPQETQYF.

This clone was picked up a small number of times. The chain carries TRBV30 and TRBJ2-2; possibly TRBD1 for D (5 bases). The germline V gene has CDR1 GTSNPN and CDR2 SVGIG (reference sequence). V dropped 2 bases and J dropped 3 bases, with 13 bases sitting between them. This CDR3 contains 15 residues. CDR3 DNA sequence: TGTGCCTGGAGTCAGGGTAGTACGGACACCGGGGAGCTGTTTTTT. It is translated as CAWSQGSTDTGELFF.

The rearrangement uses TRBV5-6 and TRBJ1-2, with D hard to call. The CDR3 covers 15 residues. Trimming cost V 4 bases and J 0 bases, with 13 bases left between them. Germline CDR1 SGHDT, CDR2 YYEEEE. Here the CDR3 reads CASSPGSSSNYGYTF. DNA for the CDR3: TGTGCCAGCAGCCCGGGCAGCTCCTCTAACTATGGCTACACCTTC.

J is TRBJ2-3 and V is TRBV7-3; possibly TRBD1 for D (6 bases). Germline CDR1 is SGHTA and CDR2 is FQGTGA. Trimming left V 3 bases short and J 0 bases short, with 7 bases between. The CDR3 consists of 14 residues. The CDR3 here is CASSLGHSTDTQYF. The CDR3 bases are TGTGCCAGCAGCTTGGGACACAGCACAGATACGCAGTATTTT.

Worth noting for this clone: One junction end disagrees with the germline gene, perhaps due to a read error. This chain's CDR3 is CASSIATSSYNEQFF. The CDR3, as DNA: TGTGCCAGCAGCATAGCGACTAGCTCCTACAATGAGCAGTTCTTC. The chain employs TRBV7-2 and TRBJ2-1; tentative D call: TRBD2 (6 bases). The CDR3 length is 15 residues. The germline CDR1 and CDR2 sequences are SGHTA and FQGNSA.

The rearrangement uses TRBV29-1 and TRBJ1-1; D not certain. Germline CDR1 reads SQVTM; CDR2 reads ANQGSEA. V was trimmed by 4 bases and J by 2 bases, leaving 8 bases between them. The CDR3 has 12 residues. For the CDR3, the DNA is TGCAGCGTTGTTCCTGCAAACACTGAAGCTTTCTTT. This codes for CSVVPANTEAFF.

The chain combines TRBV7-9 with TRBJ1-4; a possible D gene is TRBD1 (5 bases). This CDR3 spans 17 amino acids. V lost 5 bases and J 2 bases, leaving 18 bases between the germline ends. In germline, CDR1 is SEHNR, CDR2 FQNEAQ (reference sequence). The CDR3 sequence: CASSPRRQGGTNEKLFF. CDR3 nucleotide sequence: TGTGCCAGCAGCCCTAGACGGCAGGGTGGGACTAATGAAAAACTGTTTTTT.

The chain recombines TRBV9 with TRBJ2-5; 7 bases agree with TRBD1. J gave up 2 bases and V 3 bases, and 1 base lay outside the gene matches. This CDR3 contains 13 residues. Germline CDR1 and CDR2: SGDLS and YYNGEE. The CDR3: CASSDRGQETQYF. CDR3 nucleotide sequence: TGTGCCAGCAGCGACAGGGGACAAGAGACCCAGTACTTC.

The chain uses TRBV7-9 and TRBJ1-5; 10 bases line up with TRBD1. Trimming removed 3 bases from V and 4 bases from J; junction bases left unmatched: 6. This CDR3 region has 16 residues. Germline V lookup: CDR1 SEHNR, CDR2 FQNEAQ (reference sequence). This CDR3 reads CASSLAGTGVNQPQHF. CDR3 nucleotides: TGTGCCAGCAGCTTGGCAGGGACAGGGGTAAATCAGCCCCAGCATTTT.

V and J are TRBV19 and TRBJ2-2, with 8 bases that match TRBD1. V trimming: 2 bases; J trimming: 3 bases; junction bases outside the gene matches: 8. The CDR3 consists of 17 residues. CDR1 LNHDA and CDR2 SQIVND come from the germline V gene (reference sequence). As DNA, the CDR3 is TGTGCCAGTAGTATACCCCGGGACAGGTTGCACACCGGGGAGCTGTTTTTT. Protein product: CASSIPRDRLHTGELFF. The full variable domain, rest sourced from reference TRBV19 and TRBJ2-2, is DGGITQSPKYLFRKEGQNVTLSCEQNLNHDAMYWYRQDPGQGLRLIYYSQIVNDFQKGDIAEGYSVSREKKESFPLTVTSAQKNPTAFYLCASSIPRDRLHTGELFFGEGSRLTVL.

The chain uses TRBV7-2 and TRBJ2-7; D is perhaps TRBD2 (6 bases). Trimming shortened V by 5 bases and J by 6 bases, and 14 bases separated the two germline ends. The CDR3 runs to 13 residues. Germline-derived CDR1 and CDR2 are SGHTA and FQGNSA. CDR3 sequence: CASSNRGLSEQYF. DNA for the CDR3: TGTGCCAGCAGCAACCGGGGACTTAGCGAGCAGTACTTC.